This T cell receptor beta chain came from a study of siplizumab effects on memory and regulatory T cells. Produced via immunoSEQ multiplex PCR; TCRdb's table is partial and in-frame only. There are around 87,000 clones in the sample; around 89% occur only once, and over 12% lies in the top ten. Study-wide findings and caveats: Where siplizumab was present, mappable alloreactive CD4+ clones averaged around 70% Treg-derived, compared with roughly 30% in controls.

On this clone itself: Its target is not known.

CDR1 and CDR2 (germline): LNHDA, SQIVND (reference sequence). V was pared by 7 bases and J by 0 bases, with 15 bases between. This CDR3 comprises 15 residues. This receptor was obtained from a human donor in good health. The chain links TRBV19 to TRBJ1-1; TRBD1 might be the D (5 bases). The sequencing input was CD4+ T cells sorted from blood. The CDR3: CASTPARGLNTEAFF. Here the CDR3 DNA reads TGTGCCAGTACTCCCGCCCGGGGCTTGAACACTGAAGCTTTCTTT.